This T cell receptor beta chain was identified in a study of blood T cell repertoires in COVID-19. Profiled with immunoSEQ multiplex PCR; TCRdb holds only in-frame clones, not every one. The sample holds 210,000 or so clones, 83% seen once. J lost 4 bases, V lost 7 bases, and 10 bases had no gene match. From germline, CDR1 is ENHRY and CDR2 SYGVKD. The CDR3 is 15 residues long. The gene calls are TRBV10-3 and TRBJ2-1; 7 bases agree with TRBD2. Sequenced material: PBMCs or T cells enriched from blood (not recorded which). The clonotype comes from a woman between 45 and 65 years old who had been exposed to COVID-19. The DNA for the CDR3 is TGTGCCATCAACCCCAGACTAGCTCCTTACAATGAGCAGTTCTTC. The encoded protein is CAINPRLAPYNEQFF.